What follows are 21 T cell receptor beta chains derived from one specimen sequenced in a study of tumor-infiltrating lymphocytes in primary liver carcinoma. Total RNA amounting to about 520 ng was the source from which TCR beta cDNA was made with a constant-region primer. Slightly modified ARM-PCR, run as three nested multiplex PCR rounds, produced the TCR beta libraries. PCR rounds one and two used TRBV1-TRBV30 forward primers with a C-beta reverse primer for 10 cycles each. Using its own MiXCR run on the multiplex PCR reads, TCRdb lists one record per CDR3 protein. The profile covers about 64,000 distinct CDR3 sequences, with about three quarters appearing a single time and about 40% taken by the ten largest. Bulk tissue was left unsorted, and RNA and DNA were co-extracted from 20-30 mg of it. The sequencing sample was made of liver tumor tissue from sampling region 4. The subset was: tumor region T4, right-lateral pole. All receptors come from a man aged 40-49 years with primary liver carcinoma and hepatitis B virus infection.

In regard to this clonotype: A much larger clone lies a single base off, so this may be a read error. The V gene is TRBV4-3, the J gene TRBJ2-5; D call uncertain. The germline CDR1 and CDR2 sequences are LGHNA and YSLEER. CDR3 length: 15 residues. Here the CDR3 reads CASSYAATSEETQYF. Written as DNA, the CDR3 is TGCGCCAGCAGCTACGCCGCGACTTCTGAAGAGACCCAGTACTTT.

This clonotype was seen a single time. The CDR3 sequence: CASSLVMTGGDEQFF. For the CDR3, the DNA is TGTGCCAGCAGCTTAGTGATGACAGGGGGCGATGAGCAGTTCTTC. The rearrangement uses TRBV11-2 and TRBJ2-1; TRBD1 aligns across 10 bases. The CDR3 covers 15 residues. Trimming cost V 1 base and J 8 bases; bases outside gene matches: 5. CDR1 is SGHAT, CDR2 FQNNGV, per germline.

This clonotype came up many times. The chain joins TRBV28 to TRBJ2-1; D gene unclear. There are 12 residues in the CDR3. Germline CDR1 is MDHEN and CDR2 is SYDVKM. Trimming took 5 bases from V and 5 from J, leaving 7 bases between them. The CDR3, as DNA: TGTGCCAGCAGTGTGACAAACAATGAGCAGTTCTTC. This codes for CASSVTNNEQFF.

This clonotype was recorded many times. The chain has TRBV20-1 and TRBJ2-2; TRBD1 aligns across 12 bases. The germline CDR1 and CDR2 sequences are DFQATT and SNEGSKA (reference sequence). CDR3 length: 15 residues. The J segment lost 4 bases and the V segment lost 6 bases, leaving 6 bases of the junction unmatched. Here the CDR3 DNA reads TGCAGTGCCCCGGGACAGGGGGCGGTCACCGGGGAGCTGTTTTTT. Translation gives CSAPGQGAVTGELFF.

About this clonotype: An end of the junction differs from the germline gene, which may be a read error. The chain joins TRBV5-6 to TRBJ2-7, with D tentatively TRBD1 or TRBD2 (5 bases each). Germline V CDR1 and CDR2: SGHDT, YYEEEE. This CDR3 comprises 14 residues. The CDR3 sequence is CASSMGESEYEQHF. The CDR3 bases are TGTGCCAGCAGCATGGGGGAGTCAGAATACGAGCAGCACTTC.

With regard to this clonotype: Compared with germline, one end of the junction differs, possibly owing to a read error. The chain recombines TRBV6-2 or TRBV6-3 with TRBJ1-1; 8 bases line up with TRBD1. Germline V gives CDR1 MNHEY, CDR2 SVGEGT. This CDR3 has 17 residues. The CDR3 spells CVSSYPRTGPGNTEAFF. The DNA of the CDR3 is TGTGTCAGCAGTTATCCCCGGACAGGGCCGGGGAACACTGAAGCTTTCTTT.

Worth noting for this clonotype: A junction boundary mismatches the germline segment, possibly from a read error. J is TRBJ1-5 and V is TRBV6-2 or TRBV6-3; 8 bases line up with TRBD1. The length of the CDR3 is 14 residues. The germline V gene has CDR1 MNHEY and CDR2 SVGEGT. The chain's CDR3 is CVSSSHRGGQPQHF. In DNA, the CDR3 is TGTGTCAGCAGTTCCCACAGGGGGGGTCAGCCCCAGCATTTT.

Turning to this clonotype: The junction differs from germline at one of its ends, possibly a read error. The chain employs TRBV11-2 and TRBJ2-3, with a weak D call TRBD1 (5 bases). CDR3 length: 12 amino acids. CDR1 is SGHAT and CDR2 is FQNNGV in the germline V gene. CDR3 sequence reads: CVSRASTDTQYF. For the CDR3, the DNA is TGTGTCAGCAGGGCCAGCACAGATACACAGTATTTT.

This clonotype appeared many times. CDR3 nucleotide sequence: TGTGCCAGCAGTGAATCTAGCGGGAGCTACAATGAGCAGTTCTTC. Amino acids: CASSESSGSYNEQFF. The chain is built from TRBV6-1 and TRBJ2-1, with 10 nucleotides matching TRBD2. V was pared by 2 bases and J by 3 bases, with 1 base of the junction left unmatched. CDR1 is MNHNS and CDR2 is SASEGT in the germline V gene. This CDR3 spans 15 amino acids.

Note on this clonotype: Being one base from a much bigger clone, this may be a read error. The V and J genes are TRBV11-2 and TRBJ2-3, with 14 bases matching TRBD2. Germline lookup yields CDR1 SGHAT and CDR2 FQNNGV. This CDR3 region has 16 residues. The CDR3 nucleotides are TGTGCCAGCAGCTTCCCGGGACTAGCGGGAGTGGATACGCTGTATTTT. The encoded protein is CASSFPGLAGVDTLYF.

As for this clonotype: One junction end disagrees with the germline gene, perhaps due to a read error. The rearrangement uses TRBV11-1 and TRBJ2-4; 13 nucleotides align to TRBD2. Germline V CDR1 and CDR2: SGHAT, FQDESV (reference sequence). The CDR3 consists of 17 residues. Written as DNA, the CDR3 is TGTGCCAGTAGCTTTCACGGGACTAGCGGGACCAAAAACACTCAGTACTTC. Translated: CASSFHGTSGTKNTQYF.

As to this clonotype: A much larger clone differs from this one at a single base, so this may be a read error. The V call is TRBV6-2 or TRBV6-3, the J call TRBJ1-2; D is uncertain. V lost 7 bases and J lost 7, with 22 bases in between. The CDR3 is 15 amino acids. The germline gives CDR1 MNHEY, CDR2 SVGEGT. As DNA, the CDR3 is TGTGCCAGCATCCAGACCCTCGAAGGAACCTTTGGCTACACCTTC. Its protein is CASIQTLEGTFGYTF.

The CDR3 loop is CANTYSFEGKLFF. CDR3 DNA sequence: TGTGCCAACACCTACTCCTTTGAAGGAAAACTGTTTTTT. The V call is TRBV14, the J call TRBJ1-4; D not certain. Germline loops: CDR1 SGHDN, CDR2 FVKESK. This CDR3 is built from 13 residues. Between the trimmed V and J ends, which lost 10 bases and 10 bases, there was a span of 19 bases. Full variable domain (outside the CDR3, taken from reference TRBV14 and TRBJ1-4): EAGVTQFPSHSVIEKGQTVTLRCDPISGHDNLYWYRRVMGKEIKFLLHFVKESKQDESGMPNNRFLAERTGGTYSTLKVQPAELEDSGVYFCANTYSFEGKLFFGSGTQLSVL.

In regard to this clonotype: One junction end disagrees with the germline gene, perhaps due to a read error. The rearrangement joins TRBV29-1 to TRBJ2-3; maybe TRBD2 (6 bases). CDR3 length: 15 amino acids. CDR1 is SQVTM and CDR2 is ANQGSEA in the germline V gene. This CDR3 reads CSVEGGAGITDTQNF. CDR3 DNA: TGCAGCGTTGAAGGCGGGGCCGGCATCACAGATACGCAGAATTTT.

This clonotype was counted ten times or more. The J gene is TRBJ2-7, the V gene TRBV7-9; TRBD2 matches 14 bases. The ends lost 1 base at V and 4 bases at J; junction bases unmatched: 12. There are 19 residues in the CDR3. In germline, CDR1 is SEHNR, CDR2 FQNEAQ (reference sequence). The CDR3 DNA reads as TGTGCCAGCAGCTTAGGTCCCGGGACTAGCGGGAGTTTCTATTACGAGCAGTACTTC. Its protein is CASSLGPGTSGSFYYEQYF.

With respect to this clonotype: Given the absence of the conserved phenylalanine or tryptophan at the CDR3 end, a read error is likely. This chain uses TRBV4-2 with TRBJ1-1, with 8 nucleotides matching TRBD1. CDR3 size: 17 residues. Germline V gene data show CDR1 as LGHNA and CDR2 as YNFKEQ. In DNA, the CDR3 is TGTGTCAGCGGCCAAGAGTACGGACAGGGTTTTTGGACTGAAGCTTTCCTT. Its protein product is CVSGQEYGQGFWTEAFL.

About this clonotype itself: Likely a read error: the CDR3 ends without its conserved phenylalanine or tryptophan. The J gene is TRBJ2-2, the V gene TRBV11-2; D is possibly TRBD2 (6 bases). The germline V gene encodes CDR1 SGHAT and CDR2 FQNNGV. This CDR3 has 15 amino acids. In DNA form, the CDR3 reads TGTGCCAGCAGCTTTGCGGGATCGATCACCTGGGAGCTGTTTTTA. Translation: CASSFAGSITWELFL.

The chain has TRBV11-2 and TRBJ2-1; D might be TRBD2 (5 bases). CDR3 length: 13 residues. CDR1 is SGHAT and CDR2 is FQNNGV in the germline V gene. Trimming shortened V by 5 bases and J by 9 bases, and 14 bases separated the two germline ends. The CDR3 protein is CASSPQAGSEQFF. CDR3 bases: TGTGCCAGCAGCCCCCAGGCTGGGAGTGAGCAGTTCTTC.

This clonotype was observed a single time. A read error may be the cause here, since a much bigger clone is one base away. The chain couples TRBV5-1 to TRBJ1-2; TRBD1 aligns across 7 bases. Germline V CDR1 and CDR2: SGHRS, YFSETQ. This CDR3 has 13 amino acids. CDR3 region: CTSSDRVDYGYTF. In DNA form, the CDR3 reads TGCACCAGCAGCGACAGGGTGGACTATGGCTACACCTTC.

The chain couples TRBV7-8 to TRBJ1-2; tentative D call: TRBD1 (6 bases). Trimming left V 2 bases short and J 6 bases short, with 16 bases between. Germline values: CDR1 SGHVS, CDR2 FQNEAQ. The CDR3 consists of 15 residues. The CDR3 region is CASSLIVGGDHGYTF. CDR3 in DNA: TGTGCCAGCAGCTTAATAGTGGGGGGCGACCATGGCTACACCTTC.

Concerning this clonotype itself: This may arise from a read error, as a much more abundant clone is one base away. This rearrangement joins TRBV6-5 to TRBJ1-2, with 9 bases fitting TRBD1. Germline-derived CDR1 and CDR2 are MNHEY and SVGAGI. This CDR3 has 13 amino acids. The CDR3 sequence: CASSPQGAVGYIF. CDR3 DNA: TGTGCCAGCAGCCCACAGGGGGCGGTCGGCTACATCTTC.